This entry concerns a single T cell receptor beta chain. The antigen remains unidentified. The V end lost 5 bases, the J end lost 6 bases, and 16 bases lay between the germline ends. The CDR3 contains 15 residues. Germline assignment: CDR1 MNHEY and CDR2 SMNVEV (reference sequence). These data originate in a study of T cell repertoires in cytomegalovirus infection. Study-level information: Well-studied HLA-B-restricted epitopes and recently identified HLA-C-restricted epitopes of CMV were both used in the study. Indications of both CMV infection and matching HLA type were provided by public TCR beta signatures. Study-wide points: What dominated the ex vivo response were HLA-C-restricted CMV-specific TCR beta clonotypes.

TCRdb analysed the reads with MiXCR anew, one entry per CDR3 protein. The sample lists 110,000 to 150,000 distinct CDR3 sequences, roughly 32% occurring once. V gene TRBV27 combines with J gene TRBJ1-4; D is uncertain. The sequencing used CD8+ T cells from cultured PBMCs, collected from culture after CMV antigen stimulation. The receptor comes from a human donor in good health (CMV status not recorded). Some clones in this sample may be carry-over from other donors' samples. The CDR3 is CASSLLSQRDEKLFF. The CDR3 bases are TGTGCCAGCAGTCTCTTGAGCCAGCGAGATGAAAAACTGTTTTTT.